This T cell receptor beta chain was identified during a study of CD8 T cells in ankylosing spondylitis. TCRdb recomputed calls from the 5' RACE reads with MiXCR, one row per CDR3 protein. The sample includes under 850,000 distinct CDR3 sequences, roughly 20% of them seen just once. Study conclusions and caveats: Several highly homologous variants formed a TCR beta motif that appeared characteristic of ankylosing spondylitis blood.

This clonotype was seen only a few times. The antigen is not known. Germline trimming cut 4 bases from V and 9 bases from J; bases unmatched to any gene: 8. The CDR3 has 13 amino acids. Germline V gives CDR1 DFQATT, CDR2 SNEGSKA (reference sequence). Sequencing used blood, either unsorted or a sorted T cell fraction (not recorded which). The TCR originated in a male donor with ankylosing spondylitis. The V and J genes are TRBV20-1 and TRBJ2-1, with TRBD2 identical over 8 bases. CDR3 sequence reads: CSANPGTSAEQFF. The DNA for the CDR3 is TGCAGTGCTAACCCCGGGACTAGTGCTGAGCAGTTCTTC.